A single sample gave rise to the 25 T cell receptor beta chains below, sequenced in a study of radiotherapy plus CTLA-4 blockade in lung cancer. Assay: immunoSEQ multiplex PCR; the TCRdb copy retains only in-frame clones and omits some. The sample lists about 44,000 clones, around 77% seen once, with over 2.5% in the top ten. The sample in question was peripheral blood, obtained from a patient treated with radiotherapy plus ipilimumab. These receptors all come from a human donor with non-small cell lung cancer whose response to radiotherapy plus ipilimumab could not be evaluated.

The rearrangement links TRBV27 to TRBJ2-1; D is possibly TRBD2 (6 bases). The CDR3 has 12 residues. CDR1 MNHEY and CDR2 SMNVEV come from the germline V gene (reference sequence). Trimming removed 1 base from V and 10 bases from J, with 8 bases in between. DNA for the CDR3: TGTGCCAGCAGTTTATGGGGAGGAGAGCAGTTCTTC. Its protein product is CASSLWGGEQFF.

This rearrangement joins TRBV6-6 to TRBJ1-1; 8 bases align to TRBD1. V lost 11 bases to trimming and J lost 3 bases; unmatched junction nucleotides: 5. CDR1 and CDR2 (germline): MNHNY, SVGAGI (reference sequence). The CDR3 covers 12 residues. The DNA for the CDR3 is TGTGCCTCGACAGGGGTAGACACTGAAGCTTTCTTT. This sequence encodes CASTGVDTEAFF.

This chain joins TRBV4-3 and TRBJ2-3, with TRBD2 identical over 9 bases. With V trimmed by 0 bases and J by 8 bases, 18 bases remained unmatched. The CDR3 runs 19 residues. The V gene's germline CDR1 is LGHNA and CDR2 YSLEER. The CDR3, as DNA: TGCGCCAGCAGCCAAGAAGCCCTCGGCAGCGGGGGGTCACAGGTTACGCAGTATTTT. Its protein product is CASSQEALGSGGSQVTQYF.

This clone appeared a single time. The gene calls are TRBV5-1 and TRBJ2-7, with D maybe TRBD2 (7 bases). This CDR3 is built from 14 residues. CDR1 and CDR2 (germline): SGHRS, YFSETQ. Trimming took 4 bases from V and 7 from J, leaving 18 bases between them. CDR3 sequence: CASSPGGGPGEQYF. The CDR3 DNA reads TGCGCCAGCAGCCCCGGCGGGGGCCCGGGAGAGCAGTACTTC.

The rearrangement uses TRBV29-1 and TRBJ1-1; tentative D call: TRBD1 (6 bases). CDR3 length equals 13 residues. Trimming cost V 7 bases and J 1 base, with 13 bases left between them. The germline V gene has CDR1 SQVTM and CDR2 ANQGSEA. CDR3 region: CSATKQGNTEAFF. In nucleotides, the CDR3 is TGCAGCGCCACTAAACAGGGGAACACTGAAGCTTTCTTT.

This chain's CDR3 is CASSRHGAYEQYF. CDR3 DNA sequence: TGTGCCAGCAGTCGCCACGGGGCCTACGAGCAGTACTTC. The rearrangement joins TRBV6-1 to TRBJ2-7; perhaps TRBD2 as D (5 bases). V gave up 5 bases and J gave up 2 bases, with 10 bases separating them. The length of the CDR3 is 13 residues. Germline V gives CDR1 MNHNS, CDR2 SASEGT.

In DNA form, the CDR3 reads TGTGCCAGCAGCTTTTCCGCCTCTAGGCATGAGCAGTTCTTC. Translation gives CASSFSASRHEQFF. The chain is built from TRBV11-2 and TRBJ2-1; D remains unclear. Germline V CDR1 and CDR2: SGHAT, FQNNGV. The germline V and J ends were trimmed by 3 bases and 8 bases, with 14 bases remaining between them. The CDR3 contains 14 residues.

This chain connects TRBV7-9 to TRBJ2-7, with TRBD1 identical over 11 bases. Germline V CDR1 and CDR2: SEHNR, FQNEAQ (reference sequence). The CDR3 has 15 residues. V lost 4 bases to trimming and J lost 3 bases; unmatched junction nucleotides: 5. CDR3 bases: TGTGCCAGCAGCTCCATCGGGACAGGGGGCTACGAGCAGTACTTC. Translating gives CASSSIGTGGYEQYF.

The V gene is TRBV28, the J gene TRBJ2-7, with 10 bases matching TRBD1. Losses at the gene ends were 6 bases for V and 0 bases for J; bases not matched to a gene: 8. The length of the CDR3 is 16 residues. Germline V gene data show CDR1 as MDHEN and CDR2 as SYDVKM. CDR3 region: CASRTTGQGDSYEQYF. CDR3 DNA: TGTGCCAGCAGGACGACCGGACAGGGGGACTCCTACGAGCAGTACTTC. Supplemented by reference TRBV28 and TRBJ2-7, the full variable domain reads DVKVTQSSRYLVKRTGEKVFLECVQDMDHENMFWYRQDPGLGLRLIYFSYDVKMKEKGDIPEGYSVSREKKERFSLILESASTNQTSMYLCASRTTGQGDSYEQYFGPGTRLTVT.

The J gene is TRBJ2-3, the V gene TRBV7-3; 7 bases map to TRBD2. The ends lost 7 bases at V and 8 bases at J; junction bases unmatched: 9. CDR1 and CDR2 (germline): SGHTA, FQGTGA. The CDR3 runs to 13 residues. CDR3 DNA: TGTGCCAGCAACGGGGGGAATTACGGTACGCAGTATTTT. This gives the protein CASNGGNYGTQYF.

This clone was seen only a few times. This rearrangement joins TRBV5-6 to TRBJ1-1; unclear D gene. Germline CDR1 is SGHDT and CDR2 is YYEEEE. Between the trimmed V and J ends, which lost 4 bases and 6 bases, there was a span of 13 bases. The CDR3 is 13 amino acids. The CDR3 bases are TGTGCCAGCAGCAGGGAGCCAGGAGCTGAAGCTTTCTTT. This gives the protein CASSREPGAEAFF.

Points on this clone: An end of the junction does not agree with germline; a read error may underlie this. The V call is TRBV7-2, the J call TRBJ2-7; D remains ambiguous. This CDR3 has 13 residues. Germline V gene lookup returns CDR1 SGHTA and CDR2 FQGNSA. DNA for the CDR3: TGTGCCAGCAGCACGAGCCGCTCCTACGGGCAGTACTTC. Its protein is CASSTSRSYGQYF.

The rearrangement joins TRBV5-4 to TRBJ1-2, with 7 bases matching TRBD1. CDR1 SGHNT and CDR2 YYREEE come from the germline V gene (reference sequence). The CDR3 has 15 amino acids. V shed 4 bases and J 2 bases; nucleotides not matched to a gene: 8. The CDR3 spells CASSPPGQNNYGYTF. The CDR3 DNA reads as TGTGCCAGCAGCCCGCCGGGACAGAACAACTATGGCTACACCTTC. The variable domain in full, completed from reference TRBV5-4 and TRBJ1-2, reads ETGVTQSPTHLIKTRGQQVTLRCSSQSGHNTVSWYQQALGQGPQFIFQYYREEENGRGNFPPRFSGLQFPNYSSELNVNALELDDSALYLCASSPPGQNNYGYTFGSGTRLTVV.

The CDR3 sequence: CASSPTSSSYNEQFF. Written as DNA, the CDR3 is TGTGCCAGTAGTCCGACTAGCTCTTCCTACAATGAGCAGTTCTTC. This rearrangement joins TRBV19 to TRBJ2-1; 7 nucleotides agree with TRBD2. With V trimmed by 5 bases and J by 1 base, 5 bases remained unmatched. This CDR3 is built from 15 residues. Germline CDR1 reads LNHDA; CDR2 reads SQIVND (reference sequence).

This chain connects TRBV7-3 to TRBJ2-5; TRBD2 aligns across 11 bases. The V segment lost 2 bases and the J segment 2 bases; nucleotides outside the gene matches: 4. This CDR3 region has 16 residues. Germline V gene sequence: CDR1 SGHTA, CDR2 FQGTGA. Here the CDR3 DNA reads TGTGCCAGCAGCTTAGGGGCTAGCGGGGGGCAAGAGACCCAGTACTTC. Translating gives CASSLGASGGQETQYF.

The chain joins TRBV9 to TRBJ2-1; 9 bases match TRBD1. The V gene's germline CDR1 is SGDLS and CDR2 YYNGEE. The V and J ends lost 4 bases and 9 bases, in that order; junction bases with no gene match: 11. CDR3 length: 15 residues. CDR3 residues: CASSPWTGAMTEQFF. As DNA, the CDR3 is TGTGCCAGCAGCCCTTGGACAGGGGCCATGACTGAGCAGTTCTTC.

The chain employs TRBV4-3 and TRBJ1-2; possible D gene TRBD1, 5 bases. Germline loops: CDR1 LGHNA, CDR2 YSLEER. This CDR3 has 14 amino acids. V was cut by 0 bases and J by 7 bases, with 12 bases left in between. The CDR3 coding sequence is TGCGCCAGCAGCCAAGATGGGGACGGGGGTGGCTACACCTTC. Protein product: CASSQDGDGGGYTF.

The V gene is TRBV5-1, the J gene TRBJ2-7, with D unresolved. CDR3 length: 12 amino acids. Between the trimmed V and J ends, which lost 5 bases and 5 bases, there was a span of 11 bases. The germline V gene encodes CDR1 SGHRS and CDR2 YFSETQ. The DNA of the CDR3 is TGCGCCAGCAGATACTTAAATCACGAGCAGTACTTC. Translation: CASRYLNHEQYF. Full variable domain (missing parts from reference TRBV5-1 and TRBJ2-7): KAGVTQTPRYLIKTRGQQVTLSCSPISGHRSVSWYQQTPGQGLQFLFEYFSETQRNKGNFPGRFSGRQFSNSRSEMNVSTLELGDSALYLCASRYLNHEQYFGPGTRLTVT.

The DNA for the CDR3 is TGTGCCAGTGACAGTGGGGTCGGGGAGCTGTTTTTT. Translating it yields CASDSGVGELFF. The J gene is TRBJ2-2, the V gene TRBV5-8; maybe TRBD1 (5 bases). Germline V lookup: CDR1 SGHTS, CDR2 YDEGEE. Trimming stripped 8 bases from V and 7 bases from J, with 12 bases between. This CDR3 is built from 12 residues.

The J gene is TRBJ2-1, the V gene TRBV6-1, with D possibly TRBD2 on 6 matching bases. This CDR3 spans 15 amino acids. Germline V CDR1 and CDR2: MNHNS, SASEGT. V was pared by 2 bases and J by 7 bases, with 15 bases between. CDR3 bases: TGTGCCAGCAGTGAACCGGGTCGGGGGTGGAATGAGCAGTTCTTC. Translating it yields CASSEPGRGWNEQFF.

In this sample, this clone turned up a few times. The V call is TRBV21-1, the J call TRBJ2-2; the listed D gene, TRBD2, was not tested against the DNA. TRBV21-1 is given as a pseudogene. This CDR3 has 20 residues. CDR3 nucleotide sequence: TGTGCCAGCAGCAAAAGAGCGACTAGCGGGGTCCCCGCGAACACCGGGGAGCTGTTTTTT. This sequence encodes CASSKRATSGVPANTGELFF.

The V call is TRBV5-3, the J call TRBJ2-7; 9 bases match TRBD2. TRBV5-3 is an ORF, and what it does is uncertain. Germline trimming cut 0 bases from V and 4 bases from J; bases unmatched to any gene: 8. CDR3 length: 16 amino acids. For the CDR3, the DNA is TGTGCCAGAAGCTTGGTCTCTCCTAGCGGGATATACGAGCAGTACTTC. Translation: CARSLVSPSGIYEQYF.

The chain joins TRBV18 to TRBJ2-5, with 7 bases fitting TRBD1. Matching the DNA end better, TRBJ2-7 makes the J call doubtful. The CDR3 extends over 14 amino acids. CDR1 is KGHSH and CDR2 is LQKENI in the germline V gene. CDR3 amino acids: CASSQGTASYEQYF. The CDR3 nucleotides are TGTGCCAGCTCACAGGGGACAGCCTCCTACGAGCAGTACTTC.

This clone was detected only a few times. CDR3 nucleotide sequence: TGTGCCAGCTCACCACAAGGAGGGACTCCTGGAAACACCATATATTTT. Protein product: CASSPQGGTPGNTIYF. V is TRBV18 and J is TRBJ1-3; D is perhaps TRBD1 (5 bases). The CDR3 has 16 amino acids. CDR1 KGHSH and CDR2 LQKENI come from the germline V gene. V was clipped by 1 base and J by 2 bases, with 12 bases between them.

J is TRBJ1-6 and V is TRBV6-1; a weak D match, TRBD1 (6 bases). CDR1 is MNHNS and CDR2 is SASEGT in the germline V gene. The V end was cut by 4 bases, the J end by 11 bases, with 12 bases between. The CDR3 is 13 residues long. In DNA, the CDR3 is TGTGCCAGCAGTGCACAGGGCTTGACACCCCTCCACTTT. This gives the protein CASSAQGLTPLHF.